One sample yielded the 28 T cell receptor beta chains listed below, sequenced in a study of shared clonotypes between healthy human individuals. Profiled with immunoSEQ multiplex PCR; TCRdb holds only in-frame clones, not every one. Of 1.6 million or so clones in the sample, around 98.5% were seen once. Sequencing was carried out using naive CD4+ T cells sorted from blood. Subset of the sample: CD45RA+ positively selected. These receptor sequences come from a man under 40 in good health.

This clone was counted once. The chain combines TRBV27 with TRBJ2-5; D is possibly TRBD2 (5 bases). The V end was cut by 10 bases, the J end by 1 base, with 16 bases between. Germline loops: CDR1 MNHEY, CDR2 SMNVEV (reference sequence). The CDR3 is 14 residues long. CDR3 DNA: TGTGCCACTGCGAAGGTAGCGAGCCAAGAGACCCAGTACTTC. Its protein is CATAKVASQETQYF.

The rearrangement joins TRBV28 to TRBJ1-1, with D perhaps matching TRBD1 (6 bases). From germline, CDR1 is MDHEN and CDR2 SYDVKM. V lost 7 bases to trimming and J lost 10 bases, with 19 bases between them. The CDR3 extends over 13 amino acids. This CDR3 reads CASIEGRGRGAFF. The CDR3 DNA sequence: TGTGCCAGCATTGAGGGCAGGGGCAGAGGAGCTTTCTTT.

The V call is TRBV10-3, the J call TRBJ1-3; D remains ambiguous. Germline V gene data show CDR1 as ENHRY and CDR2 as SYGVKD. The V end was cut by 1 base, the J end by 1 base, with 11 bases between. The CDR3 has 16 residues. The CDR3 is CAISELKQGSGNTIYF. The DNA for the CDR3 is TGTGCCATCAGTGAGTTGAAGCAAGGGTCTGGAAACACCATATATTTT.

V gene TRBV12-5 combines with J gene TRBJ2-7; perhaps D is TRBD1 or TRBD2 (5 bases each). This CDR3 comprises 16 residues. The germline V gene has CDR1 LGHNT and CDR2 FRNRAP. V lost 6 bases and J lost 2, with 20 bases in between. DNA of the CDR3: TGTGCTAGTGGACATGGGGGTACCAAATGTGCCTACGAGCAGTACTTC. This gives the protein CASGHGGTKCAYEQYF.

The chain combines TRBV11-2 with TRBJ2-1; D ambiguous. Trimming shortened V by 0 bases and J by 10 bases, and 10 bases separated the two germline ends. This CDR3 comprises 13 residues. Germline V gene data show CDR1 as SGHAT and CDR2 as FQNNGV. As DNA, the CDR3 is TGTGCCAGCAGCTTAGAGGTCCGCAGGGAGCAGTTCTTC. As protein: CASSLEVRREQFF.

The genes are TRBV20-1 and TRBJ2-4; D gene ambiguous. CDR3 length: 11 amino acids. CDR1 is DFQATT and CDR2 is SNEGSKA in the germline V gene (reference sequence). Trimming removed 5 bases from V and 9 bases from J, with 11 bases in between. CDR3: CSAWNSGIQYF. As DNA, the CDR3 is TGCAGTGCTTGGAACTCCGGCATTCAGTACTTC.

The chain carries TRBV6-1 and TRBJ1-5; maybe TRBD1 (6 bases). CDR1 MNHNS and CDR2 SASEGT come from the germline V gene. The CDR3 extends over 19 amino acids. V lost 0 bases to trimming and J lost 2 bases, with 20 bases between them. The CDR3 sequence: CASSEAFSGQSIGNQPQHF. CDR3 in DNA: TGTGCCAGCAGTGAAGCATTCTCAGGACAGTCGATCGGCAATCAGCCCCAGCATTTT.

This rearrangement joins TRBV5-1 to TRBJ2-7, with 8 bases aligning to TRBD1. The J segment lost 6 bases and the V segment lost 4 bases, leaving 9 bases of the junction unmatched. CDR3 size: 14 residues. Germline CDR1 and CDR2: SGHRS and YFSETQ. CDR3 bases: TGCGCCAGCAGCCGGGAGAGGACAGGGCTCGAGCAGTACTTC. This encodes CASSRERTGLEQYF.

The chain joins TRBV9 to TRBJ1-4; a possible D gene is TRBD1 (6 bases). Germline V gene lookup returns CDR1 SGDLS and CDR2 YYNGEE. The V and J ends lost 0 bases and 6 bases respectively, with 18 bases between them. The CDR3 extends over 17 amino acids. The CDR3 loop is CASSVASGGQVHEKLFF. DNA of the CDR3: TGTGCCAGCAGCGTAGCTTCGGGGGGGCAGGTACATGAAAAACTGTTTTTT.

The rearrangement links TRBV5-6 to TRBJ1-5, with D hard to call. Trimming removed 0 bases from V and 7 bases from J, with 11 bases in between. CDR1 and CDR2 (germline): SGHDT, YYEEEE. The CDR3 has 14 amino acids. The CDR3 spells CASSLGPQKQPQHF. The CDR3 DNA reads TGTGCCAGCAGCTTGGGTCCACAAAAGCAGCCCCAGCATTTT.

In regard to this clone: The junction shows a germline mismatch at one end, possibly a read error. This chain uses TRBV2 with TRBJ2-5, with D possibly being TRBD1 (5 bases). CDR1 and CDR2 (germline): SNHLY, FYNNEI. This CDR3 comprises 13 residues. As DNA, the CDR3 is TGTGTCAGCAGTCCTGGGGCCCAAGAGACCCAGTACTTC. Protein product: CVSSPGAQETQYF.

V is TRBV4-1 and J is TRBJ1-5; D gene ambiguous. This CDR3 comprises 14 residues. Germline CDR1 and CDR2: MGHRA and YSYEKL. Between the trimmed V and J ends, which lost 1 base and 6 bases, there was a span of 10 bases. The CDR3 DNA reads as TGCGCCAGCAGCCAAGTCCCCCTGGGTCAGCCCCAGCATTTT. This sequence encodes CASSQVPLGQPQHF.

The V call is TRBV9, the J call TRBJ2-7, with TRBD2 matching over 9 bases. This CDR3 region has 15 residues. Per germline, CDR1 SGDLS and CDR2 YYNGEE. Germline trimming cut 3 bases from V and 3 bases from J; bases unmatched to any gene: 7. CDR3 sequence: CASSGTGTSSYEQYF. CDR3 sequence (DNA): TGTGCCAGCAGCGGAACCGGGACTAGCAGCTACGAGCAGTACTTC.

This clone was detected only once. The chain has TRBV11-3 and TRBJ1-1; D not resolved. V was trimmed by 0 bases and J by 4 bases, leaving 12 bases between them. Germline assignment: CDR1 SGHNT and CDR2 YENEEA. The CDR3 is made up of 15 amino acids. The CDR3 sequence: CASSLDGGLSTEAFF. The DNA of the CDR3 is TGTGCCAGCAGCTTAGATGGTGGGCTGAGCACTGAAGCTTTCTTT.

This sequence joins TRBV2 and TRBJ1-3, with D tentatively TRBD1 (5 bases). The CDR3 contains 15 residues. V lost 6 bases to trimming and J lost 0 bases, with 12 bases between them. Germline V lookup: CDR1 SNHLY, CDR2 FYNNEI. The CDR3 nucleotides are TGTGCCAGCAGGATCGGGACCGACTCTGGAAACACCATATATTTT. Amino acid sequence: CASRIGTDSGNTIYF.

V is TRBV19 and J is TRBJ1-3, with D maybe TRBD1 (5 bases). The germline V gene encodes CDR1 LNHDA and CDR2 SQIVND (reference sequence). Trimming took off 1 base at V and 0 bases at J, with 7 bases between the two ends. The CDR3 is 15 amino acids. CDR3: CASSIVGASGNTIYF. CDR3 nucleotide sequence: TGTGCCAGTAGTATAGTCGGGGCCTCTGGAAACACCATATATTTT.

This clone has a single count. The CDR3 nucleotides are TGTGCCAGCTCAAGGACTAGCGGGTCAGATACGCAGTATTTT. Translated, it gives CASSRTSGSDTQYF. V usage is TRBV18 and J usage is TRBJ2-3; 11 bases are shared with TRBD2. Germline V gene data show CDR1 as KGHSH and CDR2 as LQKENI. The J segment lost 4 bases and the V segment lost 5 bases, leaving 2 bases of the junction unmatched. The CDR3 spans 14 residues.

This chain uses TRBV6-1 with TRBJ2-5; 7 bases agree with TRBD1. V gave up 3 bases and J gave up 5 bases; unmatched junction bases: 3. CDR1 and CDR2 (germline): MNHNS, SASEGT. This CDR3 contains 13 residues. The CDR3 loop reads CASSEGTAETQYF. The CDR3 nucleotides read TGTGCCAGCAGTGAGGGGACAGCGGAGACCCAGTACTTC.

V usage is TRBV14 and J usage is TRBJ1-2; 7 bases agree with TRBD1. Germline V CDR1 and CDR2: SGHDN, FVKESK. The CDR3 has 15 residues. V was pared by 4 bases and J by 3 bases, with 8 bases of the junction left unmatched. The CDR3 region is CASSLEGQAYYGYTF. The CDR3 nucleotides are TGTGCCAGCAGCCTAGAAGGACAGGCTTACTATGGCTACACCTTC.

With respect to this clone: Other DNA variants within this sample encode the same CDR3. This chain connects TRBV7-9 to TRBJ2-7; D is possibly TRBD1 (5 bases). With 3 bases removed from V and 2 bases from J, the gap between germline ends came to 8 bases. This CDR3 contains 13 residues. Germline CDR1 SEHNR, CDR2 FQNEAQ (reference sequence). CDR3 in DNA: TGTGCCAGCAGCTTTCAGGGTACCTACGAGCAGTACTTC. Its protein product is CASSFQGTYEQYF. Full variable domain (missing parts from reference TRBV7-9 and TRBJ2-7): DTGVSQNPRHKITKRGQNVTFRCDPISEHNRLYWYRQTLGQGPEFLTYFQNEAQLEKSRLLSDRFSAERPKGSFSTLEIQRTEQGDSAMYLCASSFQGTYEQYFGPGTRLTVT.

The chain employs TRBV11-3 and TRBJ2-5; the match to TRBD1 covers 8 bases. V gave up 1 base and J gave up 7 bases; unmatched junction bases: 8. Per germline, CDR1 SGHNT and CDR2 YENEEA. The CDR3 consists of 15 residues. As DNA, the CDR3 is TGTGCCAGCAGCTTAGGACAGGGGCCAACCAGGACCCAGTACTTC. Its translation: CASSLGQGPTRTQYF.

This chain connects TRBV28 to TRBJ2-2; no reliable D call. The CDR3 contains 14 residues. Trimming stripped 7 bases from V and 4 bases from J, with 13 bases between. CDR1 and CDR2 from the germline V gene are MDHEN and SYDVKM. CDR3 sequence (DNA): TGTGCCAGCACCTCCTTGGGTGGCACCGGGGAGCTGTTTTTT. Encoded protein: CASTSLGGTGELFF.

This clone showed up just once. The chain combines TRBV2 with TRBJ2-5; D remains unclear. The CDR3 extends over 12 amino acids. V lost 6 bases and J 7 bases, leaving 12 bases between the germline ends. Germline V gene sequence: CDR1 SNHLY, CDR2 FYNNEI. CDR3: CASRDVAGTQYF. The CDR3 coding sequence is TGTGCCAGCAGGGACGTTGCCGGGACCCAGTACTTC.

The CDR3 region has the DNA TGCGCCAGCAGCTCAGACCCGGGACAGAAATCCACCGGGGAGCTGTTTTTT. Translated, it gives CASSSDPGQKSTGELFF. J is TRBJ2-2 and V is TRBV5-1, with 7 bases lining up with TRBD1. The CDR3 extends over 17 amino acids. V was pared by 3 bases and J by 4 bases, with 12 bases of the junction left unmatched. Germline CDR1 reads SGHRS; CDR2 reads YFSETQ. Using reference TRBV5-1 and TRBJ2-2 for the parts outside the CDR3, the full variable domain is KAGVTQTPRYLIKTRGQQVTLSCSPISGHRSVSWYQQTPGQGLQFLFEYFSETQRNKGNFPGRFSGRQFSNSRSEMNVSTLELGDSALYLCASSSDPGQKSTGELFFGEGSRLTVL.

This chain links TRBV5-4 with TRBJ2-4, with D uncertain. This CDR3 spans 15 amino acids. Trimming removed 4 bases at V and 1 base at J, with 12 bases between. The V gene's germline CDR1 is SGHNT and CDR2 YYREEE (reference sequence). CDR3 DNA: TGTGCCAGCAGCCCCGCGAATTTGGCCAAAAACATTCAGTACTTC. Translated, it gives CASSPANLAKNIQYF.

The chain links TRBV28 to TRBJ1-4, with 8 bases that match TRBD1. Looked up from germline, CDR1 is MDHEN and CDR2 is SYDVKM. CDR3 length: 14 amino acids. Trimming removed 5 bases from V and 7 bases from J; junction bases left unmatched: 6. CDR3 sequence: CASSLRTGIEKLFF. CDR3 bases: TGTGCCAGCAGTCTTCGGACAGGGATTGAAAAACTGTTTTTT.

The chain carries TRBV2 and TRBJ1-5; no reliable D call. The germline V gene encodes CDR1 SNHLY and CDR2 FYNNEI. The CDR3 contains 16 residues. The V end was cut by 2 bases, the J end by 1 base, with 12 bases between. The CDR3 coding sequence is TGTGCCAGCAGTGAAAGTCCGCCGGGGAGCAATCAGCCCCAGCATTTT. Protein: CASSESPPGSNQPQHF.

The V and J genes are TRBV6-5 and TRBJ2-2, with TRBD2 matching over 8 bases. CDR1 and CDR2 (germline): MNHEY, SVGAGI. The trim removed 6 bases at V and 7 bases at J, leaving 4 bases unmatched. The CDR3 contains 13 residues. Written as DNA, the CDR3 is TGTGCCAGCAGACGACTAGCGAACGGGGAGCTGTTTTTT. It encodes CASRRLANGELFF.